Listed here are 16 T cell receptor beta chains from one sample, sequenced in a study of shared T cell receptors in the human thymus. Profiled with immunoSEQ multiplex PCR; TCRdb holds only in-frame clones, not every one. The repertoire holds hundreds of thousands of clones, with roughly 86% as singletons. This same sample was also part of a study on human thymus T cells.

Material for sequencing was thymocytes. These receptors all come from a boy less than two years old with a congenital heart defect.

J is TRBJ2-7 and V is TRBV14, with 7 bases identical to TRBD1. V trimming: 4 bases; J trimming: 2 bases; junction bases outside the gene matches: 8. This CDR3 has 15 amino acids. Germline assignment: CDR1 SGHDN and CDR2 FVKESK. CDR3 bases: TGTGCCAGCAGCCCCCGACAGGGATCGGCCTACGAGCAGTACTTC. Translated, it gives CASSPRQGSAYEQYF.

The rearrangement joins TRBV12-2 to TRBJ1-5; the table's TRBD1 call for D was not verified on the DNA. TRBV12-2 is noted as a pseudogene. The CDR3 loop spans 15 amino acids. The CDR3 DNA reads as TGTGCAAGTCGCTTAAAGGACAGTAGCAATCAGCCCCAGCATTTT. This gives the protein CASRLKDSSNQPQHF.

The gene calls are TRBV6-4 and TRBJ2-2; D call uncertain. CDR3 length: 14 amino acids. Germline CDR1 is MRHNA and CDR2 is SNTAGT. The V end lost 6 bases, the J end lost 6 bases, and 14 bases lay between the germline ends. CDR3 residues: CASRRHNTAGELFF. CDR3 DNA: TGTGCCAGCAGGCGACATAACACGGCCGGGGAGCTGTTTTTT.

CDR3 amino acids: CASILRASGDLYNEQFF. CDR3 bases: TGTGCCAGCATCCTAAGGGCTAGCGGGGACCTCTACAATGAGCAGTTCTTC. The V gene is TRBV27, the J gene TRBJ2-1; 9 bases line up with TRBD2. Per germline, CDR1 MNHEY and CDR2 SMNVEV (reference sequence). The CDR3 contains 17 residues. The V gene end was trimmed by 7 bases and the J gene end by 3 bases; junction bases not matched to a gene: 13.

The V and J genes are TRBV28 and TRBJ2-3; a possible D gene is TRBD1 (8 bases). Trimming left V 6 bases short and J 6 bases short, with 16 bases between. Germline V lookup: CDR1 MDHEN, CDR2 SYDVKM. The CDR3 consists of 14 residues. CDR3 residues: CASSRGQGGDTQYF. The CDR3 nucleotides read TGTGCCAGCAGCCGTGGACAGGGAGGGGATACGCAGTATTTT. The variable domain in full, with the rest retrieved from reference TRBV28 and TRBJ2-3, is DVKVTQSSRYLVKRTGEKVFLECVQDMDHENMFWYRQDPGLGLRLIYFSYDVKMKEKGDIPEGYSVSREKKERFSLILESASTNQTSMYLCASSRGQGGDTQYFGPGTRLTVL.

The chain combines TRBV12-5 with TRBJ2-2; no clear D gene. Germline values: CDR1 LGHNT, CDR2 FRNRAP. The V gene lost 2 bases and the J gene lost 2 bases, with 12 bases spanning the gap. The CDR3 totals 16 residues. The CDR3, as DNA: TGTGCTAGTGGTTTGCTCCGACTTGGAAACACCGGGGAGCTGTTTTTT. Residues: CASGLLRLGNTGELFF.

The V gene is TRBV28, the J gene TRBJ1-5, with unresolved D. The ends were cut back, 10 bases at V and 1 base at J, with 17 bases in the middle. The CDR3 sequence is 15 residues long. CDR1 and CDR2 from the germline V gene are MDHEN and SYDVKM. Here the CDR3 reads CATYLEGVSNQPQHF. The CDR3 bases are TGTGCCACCTACCTGGAGGGAGTCAGCAATCAGCCCCAGCATTTT.

The chain combines TRBV19 with TRBJ1-2; D might be TRBD1 (5 bases). From germline, CDR1 is LNHDA and CDR2 SQIVND (reference sequence). V was trimmed by 3 bases and J by 8 bases, leaving 13 bases between them. This CDR3 region has 13 residues. The CDR3 sequence: CASSIPDSGGYTF. The DNA of the CDR3 is TGTGCCAGTAGTATCCCCGACAGTGGAGGCTACACCTTC.

The rearrangement joins TRBV7-6 to TRBJ2-5; TRBD1 might be the D (6 bases). V lost 4 bases and J 5 bases, leaving 23 bases between the germline ends. The germline V gene encodes CDR1 SGHVS and CDR2 FNYEAQ. The CDR3 is 17 residues long. The CDR3 sequence is CASSSPSGGSPGETQYF. In nucleotides, the CDR3 is TGTGCCAGCAGCTCCCCGTCTGGGGGCAGCCCTGGGGAGACCCAGTACTTC.

The genes are TRBV6-6 and TRBJ1-2; TRBD1 matches at 7 bases. Germline V gives CDR1 MNHNY, CDR2 SVGAGI (reference sequence). The CDR3 spans 14 residues. With V trimmed by 9 bases and J by 2 bases, 9 bases remained unmatched. The CDR3 loop is CARGTTGENYGYTF. The CDR3, as DNA: TGTGCCAGAGGAACCACAGGGGAAAACTATGGCTACACCTTC.

The genes are TRBV4-3 and TRBJ2-4; D is unclear. CDR1 LGHNA and CDR2 YSLEER come from the germline V gene. V lost 4 bases, J lost 0 bases, and 13 bases lay in between. The CDR3 spans 16 residues. CDR3 nucleotide sequence: TGCGCCAGCAGCCCCGATGGAGAACTAGCCAAAAACATTCAGTACTTC. Translation: CASSPDGELAKNIQYF.

The chain has TRBV30 and TRBJ2-7; 10 positions match TRBD2. The CDR3 loop spans 15 amino acids. J was trimmed by 5 bases and V by 3 bases; bases with no gene match: 10. The germline V gene encodes CDR1 GTSNPN and CDR2 SVGIG (reference sequence). The CDR3 spells CAWSVYSGRYHEQYF. The CDR3 DNA reads as TGTGCCTGGAGCGTTTATAGCGGGAGGTATCACGAGCAGTACTTC.

In nucleotides, the CDR3 is TGTGCCACCAGCAGACCCGGGACAGGGCATTCACCCCTCCACTTT. Translated, it gives CATSRPGTGHSPLHF. This chain uses TRBV15 with TRBJ1-6; 9 bases map to TRBD1. J lost 8 bases, V lost 2 bases, and 4 bases had no gene match. There are 15 residues in the CDR3. Looked up from germline, CDR1 is LNHNV and CDR2 is YYDKDF (reference sequence).

This clone has only one observation. This rearrangement joins TRBV7-6 to TRBJ2-2; the match to TRBD2 covers 8 bases. The J segment lost 1 base and the V segment lost 4 bases, leaving 5 bases of the junction unmatched. The CDR3 loop spans 16 amino acids. Germline V gene sequence: CDR1 SGHVS, CDR2 FNYEAQ. The CDR3 region has the DNA TGTGCCAGCAGCTACGGGAGGGGACAGAACACCGGGGAGCTGTTTTTT. It codes for CASSYGRGQNTGELFF. Using reference TRBV7-6 and TRBJ2-2 for the parts outside the CDR3, the full variable domain is GAGVSQSPRYKVTKRGQDVALRCDPISGHVSLYWYRQALGQGPEFLTYFNYEAQQDKSGLPNDRFSAERPEGSISTLTIQRTEQRDSAMYRCASSYGRGQNTGELFFGEGSRLTVL.

This clone came up once. The rearrangement uses TRBV6-1 and TRBJ1-2; TRBD1 agrees at 8 bases. V shed 3 bases and J 4 bases; nucleotides not matched to a gene: 7. This CDR3 is built from 15 residues. The germline gives CDR1 MNHNS, CDR2 SASEGT. CDR3 coding DNA: TGTGCCAGCAGTGAGGCGGACAGGGCCGGCTATGGCTACACCTTC. It is translated as CASSEADRAGYGYTF.

The chain is built from TRBV14 and TRBJ2-3, with TRBD2 identical over 7 bases. This CDR3 contains 16 residues. The V gene's germline CDR1 is SGHDN and CDR2 FVKESK. V lost 2 bases to trimming and J lost 4 bases; unmatched junction nucleotides: 9. The CDR3 is CASSQRRRESADTQYF. Written as DNA, the CDR3 is TGTGCCAGCAGCCAACGGCGGCGGGAGAGCGCAGATACGCAGTATTTT.